This T cell receptor beta chain comes out of a study of T cell changes during pregnancy in multiple sclerosis. Germline loops: CDR1 SGHVS, CDR2 FNYEAQ. The CDR3 contains 14 residues. V shed 2 bases and J shed 5 bases, with 9 bases lying between them. Repertoires were generated with immunoSEQ multiplex PCR, while TCRdb's copy carries only in-frame clones and drops some. The table shows roughly 110,000 clones, with 80% to 95% occurring only once. This clone was picked up a small number of times. The specimen was peripheral blood, collected after pregnancy. This receptor was identified in a female donor with multiple sclerosis, enrolled in a pregnancy study. The genes are TRBV7-6 and TRBJ1-4, with unresolved D. In DNA form, the CDR3 reads TGTGCCAGCAGCTTAACACCCGTCAATGAAAAACTGTTTTTT. Translation gives CASSLTPVNEKLFF.